The 25 T cell receptor beta chains in this list originate from one sample, sequenced in a study of cytomegalovirus exposure and HLA in healthy donors. Use of 60 Vbeta and 13 Jbeta primers characterized the PCR. TCRdb's table, derived via immunoSEQ multiplex PCR, lists solely in-frame clones and lacks some. This sample's table reports about 200,000 clones. The sequencing sample was made of PBMCs. These receptors were obtained from a man aged 25-45 years in good health and CMV-seronegative.

The chain employs TRBV6-6 and TRBJ1-1; D ambiguous. The CDR3 extends over 11 amino acids. Per the germline V gene, CDR1 is MNHNY and CDR2 is SVGAGI (reference sequence). The V end lost 7 bases, the J end lost 5 bases, and 8 bases lay between the germline ends. This CDR3 reads CASTPRTEAFF. The CDR3 coding sequence is TGTGCCAGCACCCCGAGGACTGAAGCTTTCTTT.

V and J are TRBV4-1 and TRBJ2-1; maybe TRBD1 (6 bases). The germline gives CDR1 MGHRA, CDR2 YSYEKL. This CDR3 has 17 amino acids. Trimming shortened V by 4 bases and J by 6 bases, and 22 bases separated the two germline ends. CDR3 sequence: CASSRFTQGILGNEQFF. The CDR3 bases are TGCGCCAGCAGCCGTTTCACTCAGGGGATCTTGGGCAATGAGCAGTTCTTC.

This chain connects TRBV15 to TRBJ1-4; D remains ambiguous. There are 15 residues in the CDR3. Trimming shortened V by 0 bases and J by 5 bases, and 10 bases separated the two germline ends. Germline V gene data show CDR1 as LNHNV and CDR2 as YYDKDF (reference sequence). Here the CDR3 DNA reads TGTGCCACCAGCAGAGAGACTCCGGGGAATGAAAAACTGTTTTTT. This translates into CATSRETPGNEKLFF.

The CDR3 DNA reads TGTGCCAGCAGCCAGCAACAGGGCTTCAGTGGAGGCTACACCTTC. As protein: CASSQQQGFSGGYTF. The chain uses TRBV7-2 and TRBJ1-2; maybe TRBD1 (6 bases). This CDR3 region has 15 residues. Trimming removed 5 bases from V and 8 bases from J, with 21 bases in between. Per germline, CDR1 SGHTA and CDR2 FQGNSA.

The chain combines TRBV27 with TRBJ2-7; perhaps TRBD2 as D (7 bases). Germline V gene data show CDR1 as MNHEY and CDR2 as SMNVEV (reference sequence). With 5 bases removed from V and 3 bases from J, the gap between germline ends came to 17 bases. The CDR3 has 15 residues. The CDR3 loop reads CASSPLGGPDYEQYF. In DNA, the CDR3 is TGTGCCAGCAGTCCCCTGGGGGGGCCGGACTACGAGCAGTACTTC.

CDR3 residues: CASIRQGASYEQYF. CDR3 in DNA: TGTGCCAGCATAAGGCAGGGGGCTTCCTACGAGCAGTACTTC. The rearrangement joins TRBV2 to TRBJ2-7; 8 bases agree with TRBD1. The CDR3 spans 14 residues. The trim removed 7 bases at V and 1 base at J, leaving 6 bases unmatched. CDR1 and CDR2 (germline): SNHLY, FYNNEI. The full variable domain, its missing parts supplied by reference TRBV2 and TRBJ2-7, is EPEVTQTPSHQVTQMGQEVILRCVPISNHLYFYWYRQILGQKVEFLVSFYNNEISEKSEIFDDQFSVERPDGSNFTLKIRSTKLEDSAMYFCASIRQGASYEQYFGPGTRLTVT.

This chain links TRBV7-6 with TRBJ1-1; D remains unclear. This CDR3 comprises 14 residues. Germline CDR1 is SGHVS and CDR2 is FNYEAQ. V was clipped by 3 bases and J by 1 base, with 9 bases between them. DNA of the CDR3: TGTGCCAGCAGCTTCGGGGTGGGGAACACTGAAGCTTTCTTT. Residues: CASSFGVGNTEAFF.

The CDR3 region has the DNA TGTGCCATCAGCCCCGGGACTAGCATCCACGAGCAGTACTTC. Amino acids: CAISPGTSIHEQYF. The J gene is TRBJ2-7, the V gene TRBV10-3; 9 nucleotides line up with TRBD2. The CDR3 contains 14 residues. Germline CDR1 ENHRY, CDR2 SYGVKD. The ends lost 6 bases at V and 5 bases at J; junction bases unmatched: 8.

V is TRBV19 and J is TRBJ2-2; the match to TRBD1 covers 8 bases. CDR1 and CDR2 (germline): LNHDA, SQIVND (reference sequence). The CDR3 totals 16 residues. V shed 1 base, J shed 4 bases, and the junction held 5 bases outside the gene matches. The CDR3 sequence is CASSIGWTGTTGELFF. The CDR3 DNA follows: TGTGCCAGTAGTATAGGGTGGACAGGGACCACCGGGGAGCTGTTTTTT.

V is TRBV14 and J is TRBJ1-2; maybe TRBD1 (6 bases). The CDR3 spans 17 residues. Germline CDR1 and CDR2: SGHDN and FVKESK. The ends were cut back, 2 bases at V and 4 bases at J, with 20 bases in the middle. CDR3: CASSQRKDSQIPYGYTF. The CDR3 bases are TGTGCCAGCAGCCAACGGAAGGACAGCCAGATCCCCTATGGCTACACCTTC.

The rearrangement uses TRBV5-4 and TRBJ1-5; D may be TRBD1 (6 bases). The CDR3 has 15 amino acids. Germline V CDR1 and CDR2: SGHNT, YYREEE (reference sequence). The V end lost 0 bases, the J end lost 5 bases, and 12 bases lay between the germline ends. CDR3 coding DNA: TGTGCCAGCAGCTTGGATGGCAGGGGTGATCAGCCCCAGCATTTT. As protein: CASSLDGRGDQPQHF. The variable domain in full, with the rest retrieved from reference TRBV5-4 and TRBJ1-5, is ETGVTQSPTHLIKTRGQQVTLRCSSQSGHNTVSWYQQALGQGPQFIFQYYREEENGRGNFPPRFSGLQFPNYSSELNVNALELDDSALYLCASSLDGRGDQPQHFGDGTRLSIL.

This chain links TRBV5-1 with TRBJ1-1; maybe TRBD1 (6 bases). This CDR3 is built from 20 residues. Germline lookup yields CDR1 SGHRS and CDR2 YFSETQ. Between the trimmed V and J ends, which lost 1 base and 0 bases, there was a span of 25 bases. The CDR3 DNA follows: TGCGCCAGCAGCTTGAGCCGTGGGGGCCCTCAGGGATCTATGAACACTGAAGCTTTCTTT. Protein sequence: CASSLSRGGPQGSMNTEAFF.

V usage is TRBV9 and J usage is TRBJ2-1; D ambiguous. CDR3 length: 15 amino acids. V was pared by 0 bases and J by 7 bases, with 14 bases between. In germline, CDR1 is SGDLS, CDR2 YYNGEE. CDR3: CASSVVPSYGNEQFF. The CDR3 DNA is TGTGCCAGCAGCGTAGTCCCGAGTTACGGGAATGAGCAGTTCTTC. Supplemented by reference TRBV9 and TRBJ2-1, the full variable domain reads DSGVTQTPKHLITATGQRVTLRCSPRSGDLSVYWYQQSLDQGLQFLIQYYNGEERAKGNILERFSAQQFPDLHSELNLSSLELGDSALYFCASSVVPSYGNEQFFGPGTRLTVL.

V is TRBV27 and J is TRBJ1-3, with 9 bases identical to TRBD1. The germline V gene has CDR1 MNHEY and CDR2 SMNVEV (reference sequence). After removal of 6 bases from V and 4 bases from J, the junction contained 4 bases not matched to a gene. The CDR3 is 14 amino acids. CDR3 in amino acids: CASRDRGRGNTIYF. The DNA of the CDR3 is TGTGCCAGCAGGGACAGGGGACGGGGAAACACCATATATTTT.

CDR3 amino acids: CASSVGLAGGPDTQYF. CDR3 nucleotide sequence: TGTGCCAGCAGCGTAGGACTAGCGGGGGGTCCTGATACGCAGTATTTT. V gene TRBV9 combines with J gene TRBJ2-3; 13 bases are a match to TRBD2. V lost 0 bases to trimming and J lost 6 bases; unmatched junction nucleotides: 4. Germline CDR1 and CDR2: SGDLS and YYNGEE. This CDR3 has 16 amino acids.

This sequence joins TRBV10-3 and TRBJ2-3; perhaps TRBD2 as D (6 bases). CDR1 ENHRY and CDR2 SYGVKD come from the germline V gene. The V end lost 6 bases, the J end lost 0 bases, and 7 bases lay between the germline ends. This CDR3 spans 13 amino acids. The DNA of the CDR3 is TGTGCCATCAGGGGGACTAGCACAGATACGCAGTATTTT. Translated, it gives CAIRGTSTDTQYF.

The genes are TRBV27 and TRBJ2-7, with 8 bases matching TRBD1. This CDR3 has 16 amino acids. With 3 bases clipped from V and 0 bases from J, the junction kept 7 bases outside the gene matches. CDR1 is MNHEY, CDR2 SMNVEV, per germline (reference sequence). For the CDR3, the DNA is TGTGCCAGCAGTTTGTGGGACAGGCCTTACTCCTACGAGCAGTACTTC. Encoded protein: CASSLWDRPYSYEQYF.

The V and J genes are TRBV5-1 and TRBJ2-7; possibly TRBD1 for D (6 bases). This CDR3 is 14 amino acids long. V lost 2 bases and J lost 3, with 12 bases in between. Germline V CDR1 and CDR2: SGHRS, YFSETQ. The DNA of the CDR3 is TGCGCCAGCAGCTTCCAGGGGACCTACTACGAGCAGTACTTC. This gives the protein CASSFQGTYYEQYF.

CDR3 region: CASSPRAGGNQPQHF. The CDR3 DNA follows: TGCGCCAGCAGCCCCCGGGCAGGGGGCAATCAGCCCCAGCATTTT. The chain uses TRBV4-1 and TRBJ1-5, with D possibly matching TRBD1 (6 bases). CDR1 MGHRA and CDR2 YSYEKL come from the germline V gene. The CDR3 length is 15 residues. V shed 4 bases and J shed 2 bases, with 12 bases lying between them.

V and J are TRBV5-1 and TRBJ1-6, with 7 bases identical to TRBD1. Germline V gene lookup returns CDR1 SGHRS and CDR2 YFSETQ. The CDR3 runs to 16 residues. The V gene end was trimmed by 0 bases and the J gene end by 6 bases; junction bases not matched to a gene: 6. The chain's CDR3 is CASSLEGTALNSPLHF. The CDR3 region has the DNA TGCGCCAGCAGCTTGGAGGGGACAGCTCTTAATTCACCCCTCCACTTT.

The CDR3 protein is CASSIAGRTTSYTF. As DNA, the CDR3 is TGTGCCAGTAGTATAGCGGGACGGACTACGAGCTACACCTTC. The gene calls are TRBV19 and TRBJ1-2; a weak D match, TRBD1 (5 bases). CDR1 is LNHDA and CDR2 is SQIVND in the germline V gene (reference sequence). This CDR3 is built from 14 residues. Trimming removed 1 base at V and 9 bases at J, with 15 bases between.

This chain links TRBV19 with TRBJ2-7, with D perhaps TRBD2 (5 bases). The CDR3 consists of 15 residues. Germline V lookup: CDR1 LNHDA, CDR2 SQIVND (reference sequence). V lost 2 bases, J lost 0 bases, and 11 bases lay in between. CDR3 in amino acids: CASSIYGKSSYEQYF. CDR3 nucleotide sequence: TGTGCCAGTAGTATATACGGGAAGAGCTCCTACGAGCAGTACTTC.

The rearrangement links TRBV19 to TRBJ1-1, with TRBD1 identical over 10 bases. V was clipped by 1 base and J by 4 bases; unmatched bases: 3. There are 15 residues in the CDR3. Germline-derived CDR1 and CDR2 are LNHDA and SQIVND (reference sequence). CDR3 protein: CASSIGQGAVTEAFF. The CDR3 coding sequence is TGTGCCAGTAGTATAGGACAGGGGGCGGTCACTGAAGCTTTCTTT.

The gene calls are TRBV20-1 and TRBJ1-2; D is unclear. Germline V gene lookup returns CDR1 DFQATT and CDR2 SNEGSKA (reference sequence). The CDR3 loop spans 10 amino acids. V was clipped by 0 bases and J by 6 bases, with 2 bases between them. In DNA, the CDR3 is TGCAGTGCTAGAGACGATGGCTACACCTTC. Its protein product is CSARDDGYTF.

This rearrangement joins TRBV10-2 to TRBJ1-4; possibly TRBD1 for D (6 bases). V gave up 6 bases and J gave up 2 bases, with 13 bases separating them. CDR1 WSHSY and CDR2 SAAADI come from the germline V gene. The CDR3 is 15 amino acids. The CDR3 sequence: CASRDSGATNEKLFF. As DNA, the CDR3 is TGCGCCAGCAGGGACTCAGGGGCTACTAATGAAAAACTGTTTTTT.